Each of the 16 T cell receptor beta chains below was sequenced from the same sample in a study of T cells in Graves' hyperthyroidism and ophthalmopathy. Amplified TCR beta CDR3 regions derived from RNA transcripts. A set of HTBI primers served as the primers for a first-round RT-PCR of the TCR CDR3. TCRdb re-called the multiplex PCR reads with MiXCR, one entry per CDR3 protein. The table includes more than 550,000 distinct CDR3 sequences, roughly 17% detected once. The sample taken for sequencing was blood. The receptor source for this set is a man between 50 and 59 years old with Graves' hyperthyroidism.

This rearrangement joins TRBV20-1 to TRBJ1-5; D is unresolved. This CDR3 region has 12 residues. Trimming shortened V by 6 bases and J by 6 bases, and 12 bases separated the two germline ends. CDR1 and CDR2 (germline): DFQATT, SNEGSKA (reference sequence). CDR3: CSANPSGQPQHF. CDR3 sequence (DNA): TGCAGTGCAAACCCATCAGGTCAGCCCCAGCATTTT.

This clonotype has just a few counts. The V and J genes are TRBV29-1 and TRBJ2-2; 8 bases fit TRBD2. The CDR3 contains 15 residues. Germline V lookup: CDR1 SQVTM, CDR2 ANQGSEA. The J segment lost 4 bases and the V segment lost 3 bases, leaving 7 bases of the junction unmatched. DNA of the CDR3: TGCAGCGTTGAGGCAGCGGGAGATGTCACCGGGGAGCTGTTTTTT. Translated: CSVEAAGDVTGELFF.

The chain has TRBV12-3 or TRBV12-4 and TRBJ2-1; 7 bases agree with TRBD2. Trimming removed 6 bases from V and 9 bases from J; junction bases left unmatched: 14. CDR3 length: 15 amino acids. The CDR3 DNA is TGTGCCAGCAGGGGGGGGGTAGTTGATACGGCTGAGCAGTTCTTC. Amino acid sequence: CASRGGVVDTAEQFF.

This rearrangement joins TRBV30 to TRBJ2-5; D gene uncertain. The CDR3 totals 12 residues. Germline V gene sequence: CDR1 GTSNPN, CDR2 SVGIG (reference sequence). The V end lost 0 bases, the J end lost 5 bases, and 7 bases lay between the germline ends. Written as DNA, the CDR3 is TGTGCCTGGAGTGTAGTTGGTGAGACCCAGTACTTC. Translating gives CAWSVVGETQYF.

This clonotype was detected only a few times. This chain joins TRBV29-1 and TRBJ2-7, with 11 bases fitting TRBD2. V was pared by 1 base and J by 0 bases, with 5 bases of the junction left unmatched. In germline, CDR1 is SQVTM, CDR2 ANQGSEA. The CDR3 has 16 residues. The CDR3 coding sequence is TGCAGCGTTGAAGGACTAGCGGGATCAAGCTCCTACGAGCAGTACTTC. Translation gives CSVEGLAGSSSYEQYF.

This clonotype was observed a few times. The chain joins TRBV29-1 to TRBJ2-7, with TRBD1 as a possible D gene (6 bases). V was cut by 5 bases and J by 6 bases, with 11 bases left in between. The CDR3 length is 11 residues. Germline CDR1 is SQVTM and CDR2 is ANQGSEA. CDR3 protein: CSVKQGSEQYF. The DNA for the CDR3 is TGCAGCGTTAAACAGGGTTCCGAGCAGTACTTC.

The sample holds many counts of this clonotype. The chain uses TRBV2 and TRBJ1-5; D call uncertain. The CDR3 is made up of 13 amino acids. Germline V gene data show CDR1 as SNHLY and CDR2 as FYNNEI. The V end lost 4 bases, the J end lost 7 bases, and 11 bases lay between the germline ends. CDR3 sequence reads: CASSVGSRQPQHF. The CDR3 nucleotides are TGTGCCAGCAGTGTGGGATCGCGCCAGCCCCAGCATTTT.

This clonotype occurred many times. The rearrangement joins TRBV12-3 or TRBV12-4 to TRBJ2-5, with D uncertain. Between the trimmed V and J ends, which lost 5 bases and 7 bases, there was a span of 8 bases. The CDR3 has 11 amino acids. The CDR3 sequence: CASSISGTQYF. The CDR3, as DNA: TGTGCCAGCAGTATATCTGGGACCCAGTACTTC.

The J gene is TRBJ1-5, the V gene TRBV19; no clear D gene. This CDR3 is built from 15 residues. Looked up from germline, CDR1 is LNHDA and CDR2 is SQIVND (reference sequence). V gave up 2 bases and J gave up 0 bases, with 8 bases separating them. The CDR3 DNA sequence: TGTGCCAGTAGTATACAGTCAACTAGCAATCAGCCCCAGCATTTT. Protein: CASSIQSTSNQPQHF.

On this clonotype: No conserved phenylalanine or tryptophan is present at the end of the CDR3, so a read error is the likely explanation. The J gene is TRBJ2-1, the V gene TRBV27; D is possibly TRBD2 (6 bases). The CDR3 runs 15 residues. Germline-derived CDR1 and CDR2 are MNHEY and SMNVEV (reference sequence). The V end was cut by 6 bases, the J end by 5 bases, with 17 bases between. Here the CDR3 reads CASSLEAGIHNEQFY. CDR3 nucleotide sequence: TGTGCCAGCAGCCTGGAGGCGGGAATCCACAATGAGCAGTTCTAC.

The genes are TRBV20-1 and TRBJ2-2; no definite D call. The CDR3 has 16 amino acids. Between the trimmed V and J ends, which lost 0 bases and 6 bases, there was a span of 17 bases. Germline V CDR1 and CDR2: DFQATT, SNEGSKA (reference sequence). CDR3 sequence (DNA): TGCAGTGCTAGAGATCGTTGGGTGGGCAGACCCGGGGAGCTGTTTTTT. Its translation: CSARDRWVGRPGELFF.

Comments on this clonotype: Since a much larger clone is just one base distant, this may be a read error. The chain combines TRBV18 with TRBJ2-1; no clear D. The germline V and J ends were trimmed by 5 bases and 9 bases, with 14 bases remaining between them. CDR3 length equals 13 residues. Germline V gives CDR1 KGHSH, CDR2 LQKENI. The CDR3, as DNA: TGTGCCAGCTCAACGGCACGGGTGGGTGAGCAGTTCTTC. Amino acid sequence: CASSTARVGEQFF.

This clonotype showed up just a few times. This chain joins TRBV9 and TRBJ2-3; no reliable D call. In germline, CDR1 is SGDLS, CDR2 YYNGEE. This CDR3 spans 17 amino acids. V lost 4 bases, J lost 2 bases, and 20 bases lay in between. The CDR3 region has the DNA TGTGCCAGCAGCAAACCGGTCAACGCGGCAACCACAGATACGCAGTATTTT. This codes for CASSKPVNAATTDTQYF.

This clonotype was seen a few times. The chain couples TRBV28 to TRBJ2-1; 15 bases map to TRBD2. The CDR3 sequence is 19 residues long. Germline values: CDR1 MDHEN, CDR2 SYDVKM. The ends lost 5 bases at V and 0 bases at J; junction bases unmatched: 8. The CDR3 DNA reads TGTGCCAGCAGTCCGGGACTAGCGGGAGGAACGAGCTCCTACAATGAGCAGTTCTTC. Its translation is CASSPGLAGGTSSYNEQFF.

This clonotype was recorded at least ten times. One junction end disagrees with the germline gene, perhaps due to a read error. This chain links TRBV5-1 with TRBJ2-7, with TRBD1 matching 8 bases. The CDR3 runs to 14 residues. Germline CDR1 SGHRS, CDR2 YFSETQ. DNA of the CDR3: TGTGCCAGCTCCCTCGGAACAGGGGGCTACGAGCAGTACTTC. This codes for CASSLGTGGYEQYF.

A few counts support this clonotype. The chain joins TRBV24-1 to TRBJ2-1, with D tentatively TRBD2 (5 bases). Deletions cut 5 bases from V and 7 bases from J, with 14 bases between. Germline values: CDR1 KGHDR, CDR2 SFDVKD. The CDR3 sequence is 14 residues long. CDR3 sequence (DNA): TGTGCCACCAGTGTTAGCGCCCAATTAAATGAGCAGTTCTTC. It specifies CATSVSAQLNEQFF.